This T cell receptor (beta chain) was identified in a study of CD8+CD57+ T cells in acquired aplastic anemia. At the level of the study: The sorted CD4+ and CD8+ cells yielded an average around 3.2 ug of DNA. Study-level findings and limits: Sharing between patients and controls was observed for twenty-nine CD8+ CDR3 sequences. Controls and patients did not differ significantly in CD8+ Simpson's diversity.

Concerning this clonotype: Its specificity is unknown.

The CDR3 loop spans 15 amino acids. The V gene lost 2 bases and the J gene lost 6 bases, with 14 bases spanning the gap. CDR1 SGHAT and CDR2 FQNNGV come from the germline V gene. Researchers used genomic DNA as the template to profile TCR beta VDJ and CDR3. TCRdb reprocessed the reads via MiXCR and lists one record per CDR3 protein. The table includes 150,000 or so distinct CDR3 sequences, around half detected once. Sequencing was done on patients that had shown CD8+CD57+ cell expansion by flow cytometry. At the time of blood sampling, patients had not yet received any therapy. The chain employs TRBV11-2 and TRBJ2-1, with D possibly matching TRBD1 (6 bases). Sequencing was carried out using sorted CD4+, CD8+, or CD8+CD57+ T cells (not recorded which) from PBMCs. The receptor's source is a human donor with aplastic anemia. As DNA, the CDR3 is TGTGCCAGCAGCTTAAGGGACATTGCCCCCAATGAGCAGTTCTTC. Translating it yields CASSLRDIAPNEQFF. Using reference TRBV11-2 and TRBJ2-1 for the parts outside the CDR3, the full variable domain is EAGVAQSPRYKIIEKRQSVAFWCNPISGHATLYWYQQILGQGPKLLIQFQNNGVVDDSQLPKDRFSAERLKGVDSTLKIQPAKLEDSAVYLCASSLRDIAPNEQFFGPGTRLTVL.